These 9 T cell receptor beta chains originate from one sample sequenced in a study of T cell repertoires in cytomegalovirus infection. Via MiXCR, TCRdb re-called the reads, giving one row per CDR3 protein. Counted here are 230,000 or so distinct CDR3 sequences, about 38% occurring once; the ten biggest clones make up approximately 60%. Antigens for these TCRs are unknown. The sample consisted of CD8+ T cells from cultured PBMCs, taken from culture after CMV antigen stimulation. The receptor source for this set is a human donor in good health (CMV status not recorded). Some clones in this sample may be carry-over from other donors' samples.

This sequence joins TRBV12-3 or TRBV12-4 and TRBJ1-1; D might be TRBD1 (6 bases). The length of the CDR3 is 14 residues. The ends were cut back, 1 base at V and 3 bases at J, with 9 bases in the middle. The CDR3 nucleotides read TGTGCCAGCAGTTTAGGGGGGCAGGACACTGAAGCTTTCTTT. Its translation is CASSLGGQDTEAFF.

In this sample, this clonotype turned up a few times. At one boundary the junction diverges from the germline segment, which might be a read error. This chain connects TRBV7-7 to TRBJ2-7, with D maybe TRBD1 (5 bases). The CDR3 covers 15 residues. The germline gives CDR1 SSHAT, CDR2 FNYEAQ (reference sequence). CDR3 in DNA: TGTGCTAGCAGCTTAGGGGCAGGCACCTCCTACGAGCAGTACTTC. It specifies CASSLGAGTSYEQYF.

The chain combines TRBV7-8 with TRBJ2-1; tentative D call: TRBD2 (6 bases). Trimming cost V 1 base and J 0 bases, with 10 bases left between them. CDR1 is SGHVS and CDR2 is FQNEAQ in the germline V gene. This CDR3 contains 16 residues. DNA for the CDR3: TGTGCCAGCAGCTTAGGCGGGAAGAACTCCTACAATGAGCAGTTCTTC. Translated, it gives CASSLGGKNSYNEQFF.

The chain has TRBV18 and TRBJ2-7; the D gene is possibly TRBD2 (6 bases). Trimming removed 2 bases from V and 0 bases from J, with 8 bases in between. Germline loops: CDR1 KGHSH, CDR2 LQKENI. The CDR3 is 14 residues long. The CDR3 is CASSPSGGSYEQYF. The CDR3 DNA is TGTGCCAGCTCACCATCCGGGGGCTCCTACGAGCAGTACTTC.

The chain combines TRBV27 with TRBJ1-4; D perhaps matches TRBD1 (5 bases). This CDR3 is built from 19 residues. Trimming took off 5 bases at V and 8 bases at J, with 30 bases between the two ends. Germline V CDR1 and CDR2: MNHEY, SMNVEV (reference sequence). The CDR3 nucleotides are TGTGCCAGCAGTGGAATCCCAGGTCCGGAGGAGGGACTGGACGAAAAACTGTTTTTT. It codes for CASSGIPGPEEGLDEKLFF.

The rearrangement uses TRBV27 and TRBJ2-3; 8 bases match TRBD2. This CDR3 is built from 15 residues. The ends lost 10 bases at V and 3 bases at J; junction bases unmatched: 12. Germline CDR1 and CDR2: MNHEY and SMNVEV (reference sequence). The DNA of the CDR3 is TGTGCCACCTCGCCGGGGGGGAGTGGAACAGATACGCAGTATTTT. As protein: CATSPGGSGTDTQYF.

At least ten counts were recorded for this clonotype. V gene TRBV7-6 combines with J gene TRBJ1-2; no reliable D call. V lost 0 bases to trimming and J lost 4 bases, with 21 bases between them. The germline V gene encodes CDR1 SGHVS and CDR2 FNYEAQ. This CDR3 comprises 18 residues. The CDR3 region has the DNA TGTGCCAGCAGCTTAGCAACCTATCCAGGAATCGAGGGCTATGGCTACACCTTC. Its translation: CASSLATYPGIEGYGYTF.

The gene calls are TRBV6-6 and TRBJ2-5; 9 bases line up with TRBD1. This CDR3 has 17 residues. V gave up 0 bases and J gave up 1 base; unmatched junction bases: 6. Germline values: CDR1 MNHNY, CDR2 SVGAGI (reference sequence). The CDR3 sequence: CASSYSKKTGGQETQYF. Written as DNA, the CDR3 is TGTGCCAGCAGTTACTCAAAAAAGACAGGGGGCCAAGAGACCCAGTACTTC.

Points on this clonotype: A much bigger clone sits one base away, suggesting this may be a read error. The CDR3 protein is CTSSLDRGSGNTIYF. In nucleotides, the CDR3 is TGTACCAGCAGCTTGGACAGGGGGTCTGGAAACACCATATATTTT. The V and J genes are TRBV7-8 and TRBJ1-3; 10 bases agree with TRBD1. This CDR3 region has 15 residues. The germline gives CDR1 SGHVS, CDR2 FQNEAQ.